The source of this T cell receptor beta chain is a study of OX40 agonist ivuxolimab in advanced cancers. Germline V gene data show CDR1 as SNHLY and CDR2 as FYNNEI. The CDR3 consists of 13 residues. As to this clone: Germline is not matched at one junction end, which may reflect a read error.

Libraries were prepared by immunoSEQ multiplex PCR; TCRdb keeps only in-frame clonotypes and omits some of them. This table holds about 73,000 clones, around nine tenths found once. This material consisted of CD4+ or CD8+ T cells sorted from blood, taken in a trial of the OX40 agonist ivuxolimab. This chain uses TRBV2 with TRBJ1-2, with a tentative D call TRBD1 (5 bases). The receptor's source is an adult with an advanced solid tumor such as melanoma, head and neck, liver or kidney cancer. For the CDR3, the DNA is TGTGCCAGCAGGGAAGGGACGGCCTATGGCTACACCTTC. Residues: CASREGTAYGYTF.